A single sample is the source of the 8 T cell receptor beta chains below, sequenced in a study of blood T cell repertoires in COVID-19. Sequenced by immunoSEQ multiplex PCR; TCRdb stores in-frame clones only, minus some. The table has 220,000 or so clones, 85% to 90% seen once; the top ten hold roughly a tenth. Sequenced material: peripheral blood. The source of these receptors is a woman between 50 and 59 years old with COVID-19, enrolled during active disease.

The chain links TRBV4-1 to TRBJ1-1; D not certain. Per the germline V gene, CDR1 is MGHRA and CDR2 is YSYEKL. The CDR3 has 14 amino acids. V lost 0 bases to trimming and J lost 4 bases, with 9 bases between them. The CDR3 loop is CASSQEVVSTEAFF. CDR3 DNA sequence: TGCGCCAGCAGCCAAGAGGTGGTGAGCACTGAAGCTTTCTTT.

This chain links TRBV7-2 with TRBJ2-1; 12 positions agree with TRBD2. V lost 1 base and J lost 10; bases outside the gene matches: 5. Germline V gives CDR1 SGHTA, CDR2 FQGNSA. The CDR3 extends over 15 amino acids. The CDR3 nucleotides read TGTGCCAGCAGCTTAGGGCTAGCGGGGGGGCAAGAGCAGTTCTTC. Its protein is CASSLGLAGGQEQFF.

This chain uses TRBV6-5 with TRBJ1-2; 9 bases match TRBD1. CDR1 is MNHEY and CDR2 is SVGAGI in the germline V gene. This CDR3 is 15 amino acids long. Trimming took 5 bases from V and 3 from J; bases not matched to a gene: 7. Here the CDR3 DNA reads TGTGCCAGCAGTCCTCAGACAGGGGGTTACTATGGCTACACCTTC. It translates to CASSPQTGGYYGYTF.

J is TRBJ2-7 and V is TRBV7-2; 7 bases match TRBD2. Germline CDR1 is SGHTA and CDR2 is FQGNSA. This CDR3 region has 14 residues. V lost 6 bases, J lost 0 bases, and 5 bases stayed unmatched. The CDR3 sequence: CASRSRGDSYEQYF. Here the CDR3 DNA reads TGTGCCAGCAGGTCTCGGGGGGACTCCTACGAGCAGTACTTC.

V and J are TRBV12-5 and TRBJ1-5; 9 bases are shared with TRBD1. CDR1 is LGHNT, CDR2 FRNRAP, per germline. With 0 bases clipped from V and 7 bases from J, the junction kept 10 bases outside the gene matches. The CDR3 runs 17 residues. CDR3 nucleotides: TGTGCTAGTGGTTTGGTAAACGGGACAGGGCCCAGACAGCCCCAGCATTTT. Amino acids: CASGLVNGTGPRQPQHF.

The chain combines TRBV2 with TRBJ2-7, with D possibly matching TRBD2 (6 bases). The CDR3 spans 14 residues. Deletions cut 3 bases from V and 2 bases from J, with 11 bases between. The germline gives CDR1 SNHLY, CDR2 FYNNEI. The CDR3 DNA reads TGTGCCAGCAGTGAGAGGAGGGGCGCCTACGAGCAGTACTTC. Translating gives CASSERRGAYEQYF.

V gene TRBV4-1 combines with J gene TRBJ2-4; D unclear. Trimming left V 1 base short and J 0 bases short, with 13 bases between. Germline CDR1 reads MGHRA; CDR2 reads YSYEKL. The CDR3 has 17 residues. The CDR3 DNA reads TGCGCCAGCAGCCAAGTTGTTGTCAGATTAGCCAAAAACATTCAGTACTTC. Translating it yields CASSQVVVRLAKNIQYF.

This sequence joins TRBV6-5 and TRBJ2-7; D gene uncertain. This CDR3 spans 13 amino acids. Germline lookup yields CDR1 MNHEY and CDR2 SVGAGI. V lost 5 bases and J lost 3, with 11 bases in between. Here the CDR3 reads CASSIEPFYEQYV. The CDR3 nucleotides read TGTGCCAGCAGTATCGAGCCATTCTACGAGCAGTACGTC.